A selection of T cell receptor beta chains follows, all from one sample in a study of blood T cell repertoires in COVID-19. The method was immunoSEQ multiplex PCR; TCRdb's version includes in-frame clones alone and lacks a portion of them. The table lists about 230,000 clones, just under 90% of them singletons. Sequenced sample: PBMCs or T cells enriched from blood (not recorded which). These receptors were obtained from a woman in her thirties with acute COVID-19. CDR3s include the opening cysteine and the closing phenylalanine or tryptophan. A D gene is named only where the DNA matches it firmly. Size values are once, few and many counts, or a class for expanded clones, and some rows have none.

j_call d_call v_call clone_size cdr3_nt cdr3_aa
TRBJ2-1 TRBD1 TRBV7-3 once TGTGCCAGCAGCTCGTCGAGGACAGGTCACAATGAGCAGTTCTTC CASSSSRTGHNEQFF
TRBJ1-5 - TRBV4-1 - TGCGCCAGCAGCCAAGATCCCCCCCGAAGCGGTCAGCCCCAGCATTTT CASSQDPPRSGQPQHF
TRBJ1-5 - TRBV3-1/TRBV3-2 - TGTGCCAGCAGCCAAGAAGGGGCACAGAGTAGCAATCAGCCCCAGCATTTT CASSQEGAQSSNQPQHF
TRBJ2-7 - TRBV2 - TGTGCCAGCAGTGAGGCTCACGAGCAGTACTTC CASSEAHEQYF
TRBJ1-3 - TRBV9 - TGTGCCAGCAGCGGAGGGGGCTCTGGAAACACCATATATTTT CASSGGGSGNTIYF
TRBJ1-1 - TRBV18 - TGTGCCAGCTCACCTCACACAGGTCCTGAAGCTTTCTTT CASSPHTGPEAFF
TRBJ1-6 - TRBV6-2/TRBV6-3 - TGTGCCAGCAGTACAGGGAATCCCCACAATTCACCCCTCCACTTT CASSTGNPHNSPLHF
TRBJ1-2 - TRBV5-8 - TGTGCCAGCAGCTGGGGCAGTAGTCTCTATGGCTACACCTTC CASSWGSSLYGYTF
TRBJ2-5 TRBD2 TRBV14 - TGTGCCAGCAGCCAAGATCATTCACGGTGGGGGGGGACCCAGTACTTC CASSQDHSRWGGTQYF
TRBJ1-6 - TRBV21-1 - TGTGCCAGCGGAAATTCGACAGGGAGAAACTCACCCCTCCACTTT CASGNSTGRNSPLHF
TRBJ2-3 - TRBV19 - TGTGCCAGTAGTGCAGGGTTTTCACACACAGATACGCAGTATTTT CASSAGFSHTDTQYF
TRBJ1-5 - TRBV2 - TGTGCCAGCAGGCGAGAAAGTAGCAATCAGCCCCAGCATTTT CASRRESSNQPQHF
TRBJ1-2 - TRBV28 - TGTGCCAGCAGTGTACAGGGTCGGGGCTACACCTTC CASSVQGRGYTF
TRBJ2-1 TRBD1 TRBV5-6 - TGTGCCAGCAGCTCCGGGACAGGGGGCCGCAATGAGCAGTTCTTC CASSSGTGGRNEQFF
TRBJ2-1 TRBD1 TRBV24-1 once TGTGCCACCAGTGACCCGGACAGGAACAATGAGCAGTTCTTC CATSDPDRNNEQFF
TRBJ2-5 TRBD1 TRBV18 once TGTGCCAGCTCACCACCTACAGGGGTTGGCCAAGAGACCCAGTACTTC CASSPPTGVGQETQYF
TRBJ2-7 TRBD2 TRBV30 - TGTGCCTGGGGCAGGGAGCGGGGGCAGTACTTC CAWGRERGQYF
TRBJ1-5 - TRBV6-2/TRBV6-3 - TGTGCCAGCAGTTTGGCCTCCACAGGCGGCAATCAGCCCCAGCATTTT CASSLASTGGNQPQHF
TRBJ1-6 - TRBV19 - TGTGCCAGTAGGACTACAGGGTTTTCACCCCTCCACTTT CASRTTGFSPLHF
TRBJ2-1 TRBD2 TRBV19 - TGTGCCAGTAGTATTATCGGGGGGGCTAATGAGCAGTTCTTC CASSIIGGANEQFF
TRBJ2-7 TRBD1 TRBV2 - TGTGCCAGCACGGGGACAGGGGGAGCCTACGAGCAGTACTTC CASTGTGGAYEQYF
TRBJ2-5 - TRBV9 - TGTGCCAGCAGCGTCGGGGTTCTGGAGACCCAGTACTTC CASSVGVLETQYF
TRBJ2-5 TRBD2 TRBV11-2 - TGTGCCAGCAGCTTAGACTCCGAGCGGGGGACCGGTGAGACCCAGTACTTC CASSLDSERGTGETQYF
TRBJ2-7 - TRBV12-3/TRBV12-4 - TGTGCCAGCAGTCTTAGACAGGATGGCGAGCAGTACTTC CASSLRQDGEQYF
TRBJ1-2 TRBD1 TRBV7-2 once TGTGCCAGCAGCGTACCCGGGACAGGGATTCATGGCTACACCTTC CASSVPGTGIHGYTF